This is a list of T cell receptor beta chains from one sample in a study of breast tumors, draining lymph nodes, adjacent tissues. TCRdb re-derived calls from the multiplex PCR reads in MiXCR, one entry per CDR3 protein. Counted here are about 230,000 distinct CDR3 sequences, around 32% occurring once; the ten biggest clones make up roughly 1.5%. The sample comprised axillary lymph node tissue. These receptors all come from a female donor with breast cancer. Some clones in this sample may be carry-over from other donors' samples. Both conserved end residues are part of each CDR3. Fields, in order: CDR3 DNA, CDR3 protein, CDR3 length, V gene, clone size, D gene, J gene. The D gene is left open where the match is weak. Only some rows state a clone size, as once, few, many or a class for expanded clones.

TGTGCCAGCAGTGCCCGACCGGGCGACTATGGCTACACCTTC CASSARPGDYGYTF 14 TRBV6-1 many - TRBJ1-2
TGTGCCAGCAGTTCGGGACAGAGATATGAAAAACTGTTTTTT CASSSGQRYEKLFF 14 TRBV5-6 many TRBD1 TRBJ1-4
TGTGCCTGCAGTGCTCCCCGGACTAGCGGCACAGATACGCAGTATTTT CACSAPRTSGTDTQYF 16 TRBV25-1 - TRBD2 TRBJ2-3
TGTGCCAGCAGTACACAGCGGGGGGCCTACGAGCAGCCCTTC CASSTQRGAYEQPF 14 TRBV9 - TRBD2 TRBJ2-7
TGTGCCAGCATTGAGGGTTCCTATAATTCACCCCTCCGCTTT CASIEGSYNSPLRF 14 TRBV6-1 few - TRBJ1-6
TGTGCCTGGAGCTTTTTGGGCAATGAGCAGTTCTTC CAWSFLGNEQFF 12 TRBV30 many - TRBJ2-1
TGCAGTGCTAGAGACGGGACATCTATCTCCTACGAGCAGTACTTC CSARDGTSISYEQYF 15 TRBV20-1 many - TRBJ2-7
TGTGCCAGCAGTGAATGGGAGGTGAACATTCAGTACTTC CASSEWEVNIQYF 13 TRBV2 many - TRBJ2-4
TGTGCCAGCAGTCACGGGACAGGGGATGGCGAGCAGTACTTC CASSHGTGDGEQYF 14 TRBV6-5 - TRBD1 TRBJ2-7
TGTGCCAGCAGCTCCGGGACCCAGTACTTC CASSSGTQYF 10 TRBV5-6 - - TRBJ2-5
TGTGCCACCCCTATAGCGGGAGTTCACAATGAGCAGTTCTTC CATPIAGVHNEQFF 14 TRBV15 - TRBD2 TRBJ2-1
TGCGCCAGCAGCCCAACAGGGGGCGGGGGCAGTCAGCCCCAGCATTTT CASSPTGGGGSQPQHF 16 TRBV4-3 - TRBD1 TRBJ1-5
TGTGCCAGCAGTGGGACAGGGGGCAAGAATGAGCAGTTCTTC CASSGTGGKNEQFF 14 TRBV5-4 many TRBD1 TRBJ2-1
TGTGCCAGCGCCCGCGGGGGCGGAAATCAGCCCCAGCATTTT CASARGGGNQPQHF 14 TRBV2 - - TRBJ1-5
TGTGCCAGCAGTCCCGGACTAGCGGGAAATACCAACGAGCAGTACTTC CASSPGLAGNTNEQYF 16 TRBV6-6 many TRBD2 TRBJ2-7
TGTGCCACTCGACTAGCGGGAGGGGGCAATGAGCAGTTCTTC CATRLAGGGNEQFF 14 TRBV10-3 many TRBD2 TRBJ2-1
TGTGCCAGCAGCTTGGCAGGGGGCCCGGGGAATTCACCCCTCCACTTT CASSLAGGPGNSPLHF 16 TRBV13 - TRBD1 TRBJ1-6
TGTGCCACCCTGTCGGGACAGGGGAACTACGAGCAGTACTTC CATLSGQGNYEQYF 14 TRBV2 many TRBD1 TRBJ2-7
TGCAGCGTTGAAGACCCAGGGGATTACGAGCAGTACTTC CSVEDPGDYEQYF 13 TRBV29-1 once - TRBJ2-7
TGTGCCAGCTCACCGCCCCTGGGACAGGGGGATGCTAATGAGCAGTTCTTC CASSPPLGQGDANEQFF 17 TRBV7-4 - TRBD1 TRBJ2-1
TGTGCCATCAGGGCAGGGACAACTAATGAGACCCAGTACTTC CAIRAGTTNETQYF 14 TRBV10-3 - - TRBJ2-5
TGCAGTGCTTCATATACTCAGGGACTTGATGAGCAGTTCTTC CSASYTQGLDEQFF 14 TRBV20-1 many - TRBJ2-1
TGCGCCAGCAGTGGCAGAAAAACCTACGAGCAGTACTTC CASSGRKTYEQYF 13 TRBV10-2 many - TRBJ2-7
TGTGCCACCAGTGATTTGCGGGAGCAGCGGAGTGAGCAGTTCTTC CATSDLREQRSEQFF 15 TRBV24-1 many - TRBJ2-1
TGTGCCTGGGGGAGGCTCCCCTCTCCCGAGCAGTACTTC CAWGRLPSPEQYF 13 TRBV30 many - TRBJ2-7
TGTGCCAGCAGTTGGGCAGGGACAGGCACAGATACGCAGTATTTT CASSWAGTGTDTQYF 15 TRBV6-2/TRBV6-3 many TRBD1 TRBJ2-3
TGTGCCAGCAGGGCGGCCAAAAACATTCAGTACTTC CASRAAKNIQYF 12 TRBV6-5 - - TRBJ2-4
TGTGCCAGCAGCCACGTCCCCCACGAGCAGTACTTC CASSHVPHEQYF 12 TRBV3-1 many - TRBJ2-7
TGTGCCAGCAGCCAAGAAGCGACAGGAATTTCACCCCTCCACTTT CASSQEATGISPLHF 15 TRBV14 many - TRBJ1-6
TGCAGCGTCCGGGACCAGTACCGCACAGATACGCAGTATTTT CSVRDQYRTDTQYF 14 TRBV29-1 - - TRBJ2-3
TGCAGTGCTCTCAGGGAGTCCTATGGCTACACCTTC CSALRESYGYTF 12 TRBV20-1 - - TRBJ1-2
TGTGCCAGTAGTCCCCGGGGGTTGCATTCACCCCTCCACTTT CASSPRGLHSPLHF 14 TRBV19 once - TRBJ1-6
TGTGCCTGGAGTCCCCGGACAGGGGTCGAGCAGTACTTC CAWSPRTGVEQYF 13 TRBV30 many TRBD1 TRBJ2-7
TGTGCCAGCAGTGAATCCAGGGTGATTGCCGGGGAGCTGTTTTTT CASSESRVIAGELFF 15 TRBV6-1 many - TRBJ2-2
TGTGCCAGCAGTTACCCTGGAACAGATACGCAGTATTTT CASSYPGTDTQYF 13 TRBV6-2/TRBV6-3 many - TRBJ2-3
TGTGCCAGCAGCCCCGCCGCAGGGGCCAATCACTACACCTTC CASSPAAGANHYTF 14 TRBV7-3 many - TRBJ1-2
TGTGCCAGCAGTGAAACAACAGGAAATGGAAAACTGTTTTTT CASSETTGNGKLFF 14 TRBV25-1 many - TRBJ1-4
TGTGCCAGCAGTGTGGTCAAGGGAATGAACACTGAATCTTTCTTT CASSVVKGMNTESFF 15 TRBV6-1 - - TRBJ1-1
TGTGCCAGCAGCGTACGGCAGAACCATAATTCGCCCCTCCACTTT CASSVRQNHNSPLHF 15 TRBV9 - - TRBJ1-6
TGCGCCAGCAGCGTAAACCCCGGGGAGAGCACCGGGGAGCTGTTTTTT CASSVNPGESTGELFF 16 TRBV5-1 many - TRBJ2-2
TGTGCCAGCAGTTTAAAGGGCACCGGGGAGCTGTTTTTT CASSLKGTGELFF 13 TRBV12-3/TRBV12-4 many - TRBJ2-2
TGTGCCAGCAGCGACAGACAGGGGGCGCAAGGCTACACCTTC CASSDRQGAQGYTF 14 TRBV7-8 many TRBD1 TRBJ1-2
TGCAGTGCTAGGCCAGGTGTGGGGGGAAACACCATATATTTT CSARPGVGGNTIYF 14 TRBV20-1 many - TRBJ1-3
TGCGCCAGCAGCCTGACCGTCGTCTATGGCTACACCTTC CASSLTVVYGYTF 13 TRBV5-1 once - TRBJ1-2
TGTGCCAGCAGTGAAGCGCTTAGCAGCTACACCTTC CASSEALSSYTF 12 TRBV6-1 many - TRBJ1-2
TGCAGCGTTTATCAAGACAGACTCTATGGCTACACCTTC CSVYQDRLYGYTF 13 TRBV29-1 many - TRBJ1-2
TGCGCCAGCAGCTTGATCCAAGGGAGGGAGGAGACCCAGTACTTC CASSLIQGREETQYF 15 TRBV5-1 many TRBD2 TRBJ2-5
TGTGCCTGGGGGGCCGGGACAGGGAAGAGAGAGACCCAGTACTTC CAWGAGTGKRETQYF 15 TRBV30 many TRBD1 TRBJ2-5
TGTGCCAGCAGTGCACAGGTAGGGGGGTGGCGTGGCTACACCTTC CASSAQVGGWRGYTF 15 TRBV6-1 many - TRBJ1-2
TGTGCCAGCAGCTTGTTTGTCGGGAGCGGGAAGGGGGAGCAGTACTTC CASSLFVGSGKGEQYF 16 TRBV7-2 many TRBD2 TRBJ2-7
TGTGCCAGCAGTGAATGGGGGACAGTCCGGGACGAGCAGTACTTC CASSEWGTVRDEQYF 15 TRBV6-1 many TRBD1 TRBJ2-7
TGTGCCACCAGCAGCCCGGCCGGGACTAGCGGGAGAGAGACCCAGTACTTC CATSSPAGTSGRETQYF 17 TRBV15 once TRBD2 TRBJ2-5
TGTGCCAGCAGTCTGCCCCCGGGAGGCGGGGGAATGAATACGCAGTATTTT CASSLPPGGGGMNTQYF 17 TRBV6-2/TRBV6-3 few TRBD2 TRBJ2-3
TGTGCCAGCTCACGGGACAGGGGCTCAACTAATGAAAAACTGTTTTTT CASSRDRGSTNEKLFF 16 TRBV18 many TRBD1 TRBJ1-4
TGTGCCAGCAGCTTAGCACACAGTGGGGCTTTCTTT CASSLAHSGAFF 12 TRBV11-2 few - TRBJ1-1
TGTGCCAGCAGCCCTATGTATGGGACTCCCGGGACCACTGAAGCTTTCTTT CASSPMYGTPGTTEAFF 17 TRBV11-1 - - TRBJ1-1
TGTGCCACCAGTGACGGACAGGGCACTGGAAACACCATATATTTT CATSDGQGTGNTIYF 15 TRBV24-1 many TRBD1 TRBJ1-3
TGCAGTGCTGTAGAAGTCGCAGATACGCAGTATTTT CSAVEVADTQYF 12 TRBV20-1 many - TRBJ2-3
TGCGGAAGTCTTTCAGGACAGGGGGTATGGGAGACCCAGTACTTC CGSLSGQGVWETQYF 15 TRBV29-1 many TRBD1 TRBJ2-5